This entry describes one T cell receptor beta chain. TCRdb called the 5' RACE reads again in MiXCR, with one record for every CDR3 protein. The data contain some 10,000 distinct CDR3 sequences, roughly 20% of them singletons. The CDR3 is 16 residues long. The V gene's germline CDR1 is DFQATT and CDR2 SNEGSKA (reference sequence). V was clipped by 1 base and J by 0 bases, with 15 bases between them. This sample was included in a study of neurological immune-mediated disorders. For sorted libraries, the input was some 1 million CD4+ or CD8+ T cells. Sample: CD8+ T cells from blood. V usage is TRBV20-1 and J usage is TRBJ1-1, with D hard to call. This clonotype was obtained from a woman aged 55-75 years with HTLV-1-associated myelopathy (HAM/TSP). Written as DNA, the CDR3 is TGCAGTGCTAGAGTAACCGGGGAAGGTATGAACACTGAAGCTTTCTTT. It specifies CSARVTGEGMNTEAFF.